These T cell receptor beta chains were read from a single sample in a study of blood T cell repertoires in COVID-19. Repertoires were generated with immunoSEQ multiplex PCR, while TCRdb's copy carries only in-frame clones and drops some. Of about 280,000 clones listed, around 82% are singletons. The source material was peripheral blood. Every receptor here comes from a woman in her 50s who had recovered from COVID-19. The conserved cysteine and the conserved F or W are not part of the CDR3 here.

J gene: TRBJ2-7
V gene: TRBV30
CDR3 protein: AWKSGPWEQY

J gene: TRBJ1-5
V gene: TRBV27
CDR3 protein: ASSFQNQPQH

J gene: TRBJ2-7
V gene: TRBV18
CDR3 protein: ASSPQDREVEQY

J gene: TRBJ1-1
V gene: TRBV19
CDR3 protein: ASSFGGNEAF

J gene: TRBJ1-1
V gene: TRBV29-1
CDR3 protein: SVSGGTEAF

J gene: TRBJ2-1
V gene: TRBV19
CDR3 protein: ASSRAGVGEQF

J gene: TRBJ1-4
V gene: TRBV27
CDR3 protein: ASSSQTVDNEKLF

J gene: TRBJ2-1
V gene: TRBV12-5
CDR3 protein: ASGHKLAGFNEQF

J gene: TRBJ2-2
V gene: TRBV19
CDR3 protein: ASQEGASGGELF

J gene: TRBJ2-6
V gene: TRBV15
CDR3 protein: ATRSSGANVLT

J gene: TRBJ2-2
V gene: TRBV19
CDR3 protein: ASSSYKASTETGELF

J gene: TRBJ2-1
V gene: TRBV27
CDR3 protein: ASSLSVTGDDEQF

J gene: TRBJ2-1
V gene: TRBV11-2
CDR3 protein: ASSNRQGTGENEQF

J gene: TRBJ1-5
V gene: TRBV12-5
CDR3 protein: ASGLVRAGDNQPQH

J gene: TRBJ1-6
V gene: TRBV28
CDR3 protein: ATQGGGFSYNSPLH

J gene: TRBJ2-7
V gene: TRBV7-2
CDR3 protein: ASSLALAGGPDEQY

J gene: TRBJ1-1
V gene: TRBV7-2
CDR3 protein: ASSYLTGLAEAF

J gene: TRBJ2-1
V gene: TRBV5-4
CDR3 protein: ASSLAVGGGAAYNEQF

J gene: TRBJ2-5
V gene: TRBV5-4
CDR3 protein: ASTSGMGETQY

J gene: TRBJ2-1
V gene: TRBV9
CDR3 protein: ASSARQGRGDEQF

J gene: TRBJ2-2
V gene: TRBV29-1
CDR3 protein: SVEGLAPGELF

J gene: TRBJ1-4
V gene: TRBV28
CDR3 protein: ASGYRGEKLF

J gene: TRBJ1-2
V gene: TRBV15
CDR3 protein: ATSREGQSPYGYT

J gene: TRBJ2-7
V gene: TRBV11-2
CDR3 protein: ASSLGAGFDEQY

J gene: TRBJ1-2
V gene: TRBV5-5
CDR3 protein: ASSLAPRASGYT

J gene: TRBJ1-1
V gene: TRBV9
CDR3 protein: ASSVGQLTEAF

J gene: TRBJ2-7
V gene: TRBV5-6
CDR3 protein: ASSLGSQRILLREQY

J gene: TRBJ1-1
V gene: TRBV7-3
CDR3 protein: ASSFIIASGTEAF

J gene: TRBJ1-2
V gene: TRBV18
CDR3 protein: ASSPPNRVGGYT

J gene: TRBJ1-6
V gene: TRBV5-1
CDR3 protein: ASSPGSGSYNSPLH

J gene: TRBJ1-6
V gene: TRBV5-5
CDR3 protein: ASSLADSPNNSPLH

J gene: TRBJ2-7
V gene: TRBV28
CDR3 protein: ASSLRRSYEQY

J gene: TRBJ1-5
V gene: TRBV15
CDR3 protein: ATSPGGQTRQPQH

J gene: TRBJ2-1
V gene: TRBV30
CDR3 protein: ALKGLAGGRSYNEQF

J gene: TRBJ2-7
V gene: TRBV2
CDR3 protein: ASSVGTQGYEQY

J gene: TRBJ2-7
V gene: TRBV19
CDR3 protein: ASTSTGGYEQY

J gene: TRBJ1-1
V gene: TRBV14
CDR3 protein: ASSQIRNTEAF

J gene: TRBJ2-1
V gene: TRBV30
CDR3 protein: AWSRQGGEQF

J gene: TRBJ1-5
V gene: TRBV2
CDR3 protein: ASSRQRGPNQPQH

J gene: TRBJ2-4
V gene: TRBV2
CDR3 protein: ASSEPGHQY

J gene: TRBJ1-1
V gene: TRBV7-9
CDR3 protein: ASSLVGENTEAF

J gene: TRBJ1-5
V gene: TRBV27
CDR3 protein: ASNSLEGGNQPQH

J gene: TRBJ1-6
V gene: TRBV7-6
CDR3 protein: ASSANRGNSPLH

J gene: TRBJ1-5
V gene: TRBV27
CDR3 protein: ASSLKGLGEEPQH

J gene: TRBJ1-1
V gene: TRBV4-3
CDR3 protein: ASSQVTRGTEAF